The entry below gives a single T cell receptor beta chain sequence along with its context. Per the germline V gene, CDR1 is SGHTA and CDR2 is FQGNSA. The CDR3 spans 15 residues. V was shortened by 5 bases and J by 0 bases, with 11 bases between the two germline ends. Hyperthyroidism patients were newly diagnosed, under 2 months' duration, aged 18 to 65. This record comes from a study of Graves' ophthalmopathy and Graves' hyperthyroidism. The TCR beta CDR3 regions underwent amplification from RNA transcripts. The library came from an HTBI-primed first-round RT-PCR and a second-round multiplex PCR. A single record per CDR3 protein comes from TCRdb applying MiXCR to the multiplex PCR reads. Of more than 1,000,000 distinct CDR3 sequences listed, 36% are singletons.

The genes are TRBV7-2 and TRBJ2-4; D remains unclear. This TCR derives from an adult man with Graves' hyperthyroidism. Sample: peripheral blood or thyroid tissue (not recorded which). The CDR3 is CASSQLTEAKNIQYF. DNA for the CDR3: TGTGCCAGCAGCCAACTAACAGAAGCCAAAAACATTCAGTACTTC.